This TCR beta chain was sequenced during a study of T cells after yellow fever vaccination (dated by TCRdb to between 2018 and 2021). Background on the whole study: The SMART-Seq v4 Ultra Low Input RNA kit was used to prepare libraries from fractions with low cell numbers. Two healthy male donors, one aged 18 to 29 and one aged 30 to 40 years, made up the cohort. To track T-cell clones before and after primary and booster YFV17D yellow fever vaccination, bulk TCR alpha and beta repertoires were sequenced longitudinally. Blood samples were taken at several timepoints before and after primary and secondary immunization, and bulk PBMC replicates and cell subsets were isolated. Study-wide findings and limitations: After the booster, most of the clones that had expanded following primary vaccination were detected again (just under 97% of CD4 and 80% to 90% of CD8), which suggests that memory was broadly maintained. A small share of clonotypes occurred in both CD4 and CD8 compartments, likely arising from convergent recombination. Computational filtering was needed because FACS-sorted repertoires could contain abundant contaminating clonotypes from the bulk population. Because the study included only two donors, the extent to which the findings can be generalized is limited. Compared with the primary T-cell response, the secondary T-cell response was faster but weaker, reaching its peak on day 5 rather than on day 15.

TCRdb records Illumina NovaSeq 6000 as the sequencer. TCR cDNA was made using 5'RACE template switching, a step that added a universal primer site and unique molecular identifiers. Priming for cDNA synthesis came from both the TCR alpha and TCR beta constant segments. Library amplification used two PCR steps, and the second PCR step added sample barcodes and sequencing adapters. Sequencing of libraries was done on Illumina HiSeq 2500 (2x100 bp) or NovaSeq (2x150 bp). The published analysis was carried out like this. Reads were demultiplexed and collapsed into UMI consensus sequences with MIGEC, and V(D)J alignment was performed with MiXCR. Clonotypes responding to the vaccine were identified with edgeR on replicate PBMC samples, with the criteria of FDR below 0.01 and a log2 fold change above 5 up to day 15. Each bulk clonotype was labeled CD4 or CD8 based on which sequenced repertoire, CD4 or CD8, contained the clonotype at higher abundance. TCRdb reran the public reads through fastp at Q25 and MiXCR, keeping productive beta chains. Duplicate CDR3 protein sequences are folded into a single record with the most common DNA and genes. None of the V and J calls come from the authors' own analysis; TCRdb made them. In all, the sample holds a few hundred thousand distinct CDR3 sequences, and 4.1% of those were seen once. 20% to 25% of the sample lies in the top ten.

For this clonotype: What this receptor recognizes is not known. There are no base qualities to consult, and no much larger clone falls within one base.

The sample's treatment or condition label is to be understood as: live attenuated yellow fever vaccine strain. At each blood-draw timepoint, two biological replicates of bulk PBMCs were collected. PBMCs were isolated from peripheral blood using a standard Ficoll-Paque protocol. TriZol was used to extract RNA from bulk PBMCs, from CD4 and CD8 fractions, and from dextramer-positive and dextramer-negative fractions. This receptor was identified in a man younger than 35 who received the YFV17D yellow fever vaccine. The material sequenced was PBMCs, taken 5 days after the yellow fever booster vaccination.

The CDR3 region has the sequence CSAPEGETQYF. Here is the DNA: TGCAGCGCCCCAGAGGGGGAGACCCAGTACTTC. Recombination connected TRBV29-1 to TRBJ2-5; the D element could tentatively be TRBD1 or TRBD2, as 5 bases agree for each. V is cut by 7 bases and J by 5 bases, and the space between the germline ends is 11 bases. There are 11 amino acids in the CDR3, from cysteine to phenylalanine inclusive. Only the CDR3 DNA is retained, 33 bases long and in frame from the first base. Via the germline V gene, CDR1 is SQVTM and CDR2 ANQGSEA.